This is a list of T cell receptor beta chains from one sample in a study of OX40 agonist ivuxolimab in advanced cancers. Assay used: immunoSEQ multiplex PCR; TCRdb lists only in-frame clones, some missing. This table holds 60,000 to 75,000 clones, roughly nine tenths found once. The sample consisted of CD4+ or CD8+ T cells sorted from blood, taken in a trial of the OX40 agonist ivuxolimab. These receptors originate from an adult with an advanced solid tumor such as melanoma, head and neck, liver or kidney cancer. CDR3s include the opening cysteine and the closing phenylalanine or tryptophan. Each record gives: V gene, clone size, D gene, J gene, CDR3 protein, CDR3 DNA. The D gene is left open where the match is weak. Some rows mark clone size as missing; the rest say once, few, many or name a class of expanded clone.

v_call: TRBV7-9; clone_size: NA; d_call: NA; j_call: TRBJ1-1; cdr3_aa: CASTGGGFFTEAFF; cdr3_nt: TGTGCCAGTACCGGCGGGGGGTTTTTCACTGAAGCTTTCTTT
v_call: TRBV29-1; clone_size: NA; d_call: NA; j_call: TRBJ2-7; cdr3_aa: CSVDNQDGTYEQYF; cdr3_nt: TGCAGCGTCGACAATCAGGACGGAACCTACGAGCAGTACTTC
v_call: TRBV9; clone_size: NA; d_call: NA; j_call: TRBJ1-1; cdr3_aa: CASSPWVSGVNTEAFF; cdr3_nt: TGTGCCAGCAGCCCCTGGGTGTCCGGGGTGAACACTGAAGCTTTCTTT
v_call: TRBV28; clone_size: few; d_call: TRBD1; j_call: TRBJ2-2; cdr3_aa: CASSLGTVNTGELFF; cdr3_nt: TGTGCCAGCAGTCTGGGGACAGTGAACACCGGGGAGCTGTTTTTT
v_call: TRBV4-1; clone_size: NA; d_call: NA; j_call: TRBJ1-5; cdr3_aa: CASSPVGALIGNQPQHF; cdr3_nt: TGCGCCAGCAGCCCAGTAGGGGCCCTGATAGGGAATCAGCCCCAGCATTTT
v_call: TRBV7-9; clone_size: NA; d_call: TRBD1; j_call: TRBJ2-1; cdr3_aa: CASSSGTGIYNEQFF; cdr3_nt: TGTGCCAGCAGCTCCGGGACAGGGATCTACAATGAGCAGTTCTTC
v_call: TRBV15; clone_size: NA; d_call: NA; j_call: TRBJ2-7; cdr3_aa: CATSSSPRPTPYEQYF; cdr3_nt: TGTGCCACCAGCAGTTCCCCCCGACCCACCCCCTACGAGCAGTACTTC
v_call: TRBV29-1; clone_size: NA; d_call: NA; j_call: TRBJ1-2; cdr3_aa: CSVVGGYYGYTF; cdr3_nt: TGCAGCGTTGTGGGGGGCTACTATGGCTACACCTTC
v_call: TRBV19; clone_size: NA; d_call: NA; j_call: TRBJ1-1; cdr3_aa: CASSRFAGGTEAFF; cdr3_nt: TGTGCCAGTAGTAGGTTTGCAGGCGGCACTGAAGCTTTCTTT
v_call: TRBV9; clone_size: NA; d_call: NA; j_call: TRBJ2-7; cdr3_aa: CASSVGAATSSYEQYF; cdr3_nt: TGTGCCAGCAGCGTCGGGGCAGCAACAAGCTCCTACGAGCAGTACTTC
v_call: TRBV5-1; clone_size: once; d_call: TRBD2; j_call: TRBJ2-1; cdr3_aa: CASSQTSGYNEQFF; cdr3_nt: TGCGCCAGCAGCCAGACTAGCGGCTACAATGAGCAGTTCTTC